This section outlines one T cell receptor beta chain sequence together with its context. A read error may produce the germline difference seen at one junction end. The library came from three nested PCR rounds adapted from ARM-PCR protocols. TCRdb re-analysed the multiplex PCR reads in MiXCR, keeping a single row per CDR3 protein. The sample lists some 120,000 distinct CDR3 sequences; around three fifths were seen once. RNA was extracted from bulk tissue without any cell sorting. The sample comes from a study of tumor and adjacent non-tumor tissue in lung cancer. The sequence derives from a man under 40 with non-small cell lung cancer. The material sequenced was lung tumor tissue.

The CDR3 region has the DNA TGTGCCAGCCGCCCCCCGTGGGATGAGCAGTTTTTC. As protein: CASRPPWDEQFF. The chain uses TRBV11-2 and TRBJ2-1; D is unclear. In germline, CDR1 is SGHAT, CDR2 FQNNGV. The CDR3 has 12 amino acids.